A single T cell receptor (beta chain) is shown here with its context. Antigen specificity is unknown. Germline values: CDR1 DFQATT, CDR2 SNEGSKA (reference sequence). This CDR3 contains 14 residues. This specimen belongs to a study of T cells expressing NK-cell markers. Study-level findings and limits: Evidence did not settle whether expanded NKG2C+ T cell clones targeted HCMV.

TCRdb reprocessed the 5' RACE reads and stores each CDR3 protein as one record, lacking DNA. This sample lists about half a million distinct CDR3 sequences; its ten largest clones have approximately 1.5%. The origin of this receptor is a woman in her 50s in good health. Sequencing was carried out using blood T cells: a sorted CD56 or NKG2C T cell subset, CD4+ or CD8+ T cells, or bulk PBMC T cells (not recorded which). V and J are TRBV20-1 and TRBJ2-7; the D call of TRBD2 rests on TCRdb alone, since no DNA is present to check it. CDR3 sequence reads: CSARPSGRVREQYF.